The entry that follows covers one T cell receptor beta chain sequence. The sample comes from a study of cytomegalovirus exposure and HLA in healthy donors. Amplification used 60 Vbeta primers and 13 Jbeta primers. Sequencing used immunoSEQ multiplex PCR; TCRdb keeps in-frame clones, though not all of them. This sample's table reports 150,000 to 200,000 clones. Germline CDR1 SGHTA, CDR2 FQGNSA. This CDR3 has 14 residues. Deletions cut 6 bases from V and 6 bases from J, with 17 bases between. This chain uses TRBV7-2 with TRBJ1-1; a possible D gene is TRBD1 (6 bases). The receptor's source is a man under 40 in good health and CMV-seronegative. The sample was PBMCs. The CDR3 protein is CASSLLGGKAEAFF. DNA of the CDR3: TGTGCCAGCAGTCTTTTAGGGGGAAAGGCTGAAGCTTTCTTT.